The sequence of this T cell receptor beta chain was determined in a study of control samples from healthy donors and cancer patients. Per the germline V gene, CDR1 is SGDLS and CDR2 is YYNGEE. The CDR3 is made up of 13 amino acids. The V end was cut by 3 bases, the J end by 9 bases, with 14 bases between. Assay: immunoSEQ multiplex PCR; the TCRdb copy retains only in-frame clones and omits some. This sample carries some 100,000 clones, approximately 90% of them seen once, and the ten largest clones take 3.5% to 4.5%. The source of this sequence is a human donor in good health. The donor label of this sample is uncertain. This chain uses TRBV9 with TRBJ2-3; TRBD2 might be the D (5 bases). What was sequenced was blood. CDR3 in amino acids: CASSARSGETQYF. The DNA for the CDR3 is TGTGCCAGCAGCGCCCGTTCTGGGGAGACGCAGTATTTT.